What follows are 16 T cell receptor beta chains derived from one specimen sequenced in a study of regulatory T cells in long-lasting Graves disease. Time point reported: persistent/refractory GD, antithyroid drugs over 5 years with positive TRAb. PBMC-extracted RNA yielded the TCR library. Researchers made TCR beta libraries by using iRepertoire HTBI primers and running Arm-PCR on CDR3 regions. TCRdb passed the multiplex PCR reads through MiXCR, listing each CDR3 protein once. The data show roughly 300,000 distinct CDR3 sequences, more than 20% seen once. Sequences were derived from peripheral blood mononuclear cells (PBMCs), sampled when the disease was refractory, from a patient treated with antithyroid drugs. The receptors stem from a female donor with Graves disease.

This clonotype was observed a handful of times. The gene calls are TRBV30 and TRBJ1-1; D is possibly TRBD1 (6 bases). V lost 4 bases and J 1 base, leaving 13 bases between the germline ends. Germline values: CDR1 GTSNPN, CDR2 SVGIG (reference sequence). The CDR3 spans 14 residues. The CDR3 protein is CAWNPGHSNTEAFF. CDR3 coding DNA: TGTGCCTGGAACCCGGGACACTCGAACACTGAAGCTTTCTTT.

The table lists this clonotype with a few counts. The V gene is TRBV7-2, the J gene TRBJ1-4; D possibly corresponds to TRBD1 (6 bases). Per the germline V gene, CDR1 is SGHTA and CDR2 is FQGNSA. The CDR3 contains 14 residues. Trimming took 4 bases from V and 6 from J, leaving 12 bases between them. The CDR3 reads CASSSGAADEKLFF. The CDR3, as DNA: TGTGCCAGCAGCTCAGGGGCGGCCGATGAAAAACTGTTTTTT.

This clonotype was detected ten times or more. The chain has TRBV12-3 or TRBV12-4 and TRBJ1-2; perhaps TRBD1 as D (5 bases). V gave up 5 bases and J gave up 2 bases, with 9 bases separating them. The length of the CDR3 is 13 residues. The CDR3 loop is CASSQQENYGYTF. The CDR3, as DNA: TGTGCCAGCAGTCAACAGGAGAACTATGGCTACACCTTC.

This clonotype was detected only a few times. The genes are TRBV7-9 and TRBJ1-2, with D maybe TRBD1 (5 bases). Germline CDR1 and CDR2: SEHNR and FQNEAQ (reference sequence). V dropped 2 bases and J dropped 10 bases, with 20 bases sitting between them. The CDR3 sequence is 15 residues long. As DNA, the CDR3 is TGTGCCAGCAGCTTAACGCGGGGGTTTATTGAGGACTACACCTTC. Its protein is CASSLTRGFIEDYTF.

This rearrangement joins TRBV7-9 to TRBJ1-4; D gene ambiguous. Germline CDR1 and CDR2: SEHNR and FQNEAQ (reference sequence). The CDR3 loop spans 15 amino acids. V was pared by 0 bases and J by 0 bases, with 5 bases between. CDR3 DNA: TGTGCCAGCAGCTTAGCACGTGCAACTAATGAAAAACTGTTTTTT. Encoded protein: CASSLARATNEKLFF.

In its sample, this clonotype was seen a few times. The CDR3 coding sequence is TGCAGTCAACGCGGAGAGGAAGCTTTCTTT. Residues: CSQRGEEAFF. This chain links TRBV20-1 with TRBJ1-1; D is undetermined. Trimming cost V 8 bases and J 8 bases, with 12 bases left between them. There are 10 residues in the CDR3. CDR1 is DFQATT, CDR2 SNEGSKA, per germline (reference sequence).

This clonotype has more than one count but fewer than ten. The gene calls are TRBV7-9 and TRBJ1-4, with D possibly TRBD1 on 5 matching bases. Germline-derived CDR1 and CDR2 are SEHNR and FQNEAQ (reference sequence). This CDR3 region has 15 residues. V lost 2 bases and J lost 6, with 13 bases in between. CDR3 region: CASSLLGASDEKLFF. DNA for the CDR3: TGTGCCAGCAGCTTATTAGGGGCGTCGGATGAAAAACTGTTTTTT.

V is TRBV5-1 and J is TRBJ2-5; a weak D match, TRBD1 (6 bases). Germline assignment: CDR1 SGHRS and CDR2 YFSETQ. CDR3 length: 14 residues. Between the trimmed V and J ends, which lost 7 bases and 4 bases, there was a span of 17 bases. The CDR3 sequence: CASGSGQSLETQYF. CDR3 coding DNA: TGCGCCAGCGGCTCGGGACAAAGCCTAGAGACCCAGTACTTC.

With regard to this clonotype: This may be a read error: a much more frequent sequence differs by one nucleotide. The V call is TRBV6-1, the J call TRBJ1-2; D perhaps matches TRBD1 (6 bases). The CDR3 is 14 residues long. CDR1 and CDR2 from the germline V gene are MNHNS and SASEGT. V dropped 10 bases and J dropped 0 bases, with 15 bases sitting between them. CDR3 bases: TGTGCCACCCCTACAGGGTCTCCTAACTATGGCTACACCTTC. Amino acids: CATPTGSPNYGYTF.

The rearrangement joins TRBV10-3 to TRBJ2-1; 7 bases fit TRBD1. The J segment lost 3 bases and the V segment lost 6 bases, leaving 5 bases of the junction unmatched. The CDR3 sequence is 14 residues long. The germline gives CDR1 ENHRY, CDR2 SYGVKD. In DNA form, the CDR3 reads TGTGCCATCAGCGCCGGGACAGACTACAATGAGCAGTTCTTC. Translation: CAISAGTDYNEQFF.

The V gene is TRBV19, the J gene TRBJ1-1; 7 positions agree with TRBD1. V lost 6 bases and J lost 0; bases outside the gene matches: 7. Germline CDR1 LNHDA, CDR2 SQIVND (reference sequence). The CDR3 loop spans 15 amino acids. CDR3: CASSPQGTLNTEAFF. The CDR3 bases are TGTGCCAGTAGCCCACAGGGGACATTGAACACTGAAGCTTTCTTT. The whole variable domain, remainder taken from reference TRBV19 and TRBJ1-1, is DGGITQSPKYLFRKEGQNVTLSCEQNLNHDAMYWYRQDPGQGLRLIYYSQIVNDFQKGDIAEGYSVSREKKESFPLTVTSAQKNPTAFYLCASSPQGTLNTEAFFGQGTRLTVV.

DNA for the CDR3: TGTGCCAGCAGCAGAGTTTCCGGGGCGGATTATGGCTACACCTTC. Translation: CASSRVSGADYGYTF. The genes are TRBV7-2 and TRBJ1-2; perhaps TRBD1 as D (5 bases). The CDR3 contains 15 residues. Trimming took off 5 bases at V and 5 bases at J, with 18 bases between the two ends. Per the germline V gene, CDR1 is SGHTA and CDR2 is FQGNSA. Full variable domain (missing parts from reference TRBV7-2 and TRBJ1-2): GAGVSQSPSNKVTEKGKDVELRCDPISGHTALYWYRQSLGQGLEFLIYFQGNSAPDKSGLPSDRFSAERTGGSVSTLTIQRTQQEDSAVYLCASSRVSGADYGYTFGSGTRLTVV.

The gene calls are TRBV7-2 and TRBJ1-5, with 8 bases matching TRBD1. Per the germline V gene, CDR1 is SGHTA and CDR2 is FQGNSA. The CDR3 sequence is 15 residues long. Trimming at V came to 3 bases and at J to 6 bases, leaving 7 bases not matched to a gene. The CDR3 region is CASSLDRVRGQPQHF. CDR3 nucleotide sequence: TGTGCCAGCAGCTTGGACAGGGTAAGGGGTCAGCCCCAGCATTTT.

The chain links TRBV6-1 to TRBJ2-3, with 9 bases that match TRBD1. The CDR3 runs 15 residues. Germline CDR1 MNHNS, CDR2 SASEGT. V lost 7 bases to trimming and J lost 1 base; unmatched junction nucleotides: 6. The CDR3 here is CASTLWDRGTDTQYF. CDR3 DNA sequence: TGTGCCAGCACGTTATGGGACAGGGGCACAGATACGCAGTATTTT.

This clonotype was found many times. The genes are TRBV7-9 and TRBJ2-7; 7 bases are a match to TRBD1. The V gene's germline CDR1 is SEHNR and CDR2 FQNEAQ (reference sequence). J gave up 0 bases and V 5 bases, and 10 bases lay outside the gene matches. The CDR3 is 16 residues long. CDR3 sequence reads: CASSATPDRSSYEQYF. The CDR3 DNA reads as TGTGCCAGCAGCGCCACCCCGGACAGGAGCTCCTACGAGCAGTACTTC.

Details on this clonotype: With a much larger clone just one base away, this may be a read error. For the CDR3, the DNA is TGTGCCAGCAGACTAGACCCGATCTCCTACGAGCAGTACTTC. Amino acid sequence: CASRLDPISYEQYF. The chain employs TRBV28 and TRBJ2-7; TRBD2 might be the D (5 bases). Germline V gene sequence: CDR1 MDHEN, CDR2 SYDVKM. The V end lost 6 bases, the J end lost 0 bases, and 12 bases lay between the germline ends. CDR3 length: 14 amino acids.